These 21 T cell receptor beta chains were sequenced from one sample in a study of blood T cell repertoires in COVID-19. Assay used: immunoSEQ multiplex PCR; TCRdb lists only in-frame clones, some missing. The data contain 40,000 to 45,000 clones, 89% of them singletons. The sequenced sample was peripheral blood. Source of these receptors: a man aged 50 or older with active COVID-19.

Many counts were recorded for this clone. The genes are TRBV2 and TRBJ2-7; 11 nucleotides match TRBD2. The CDR3 contains 14 residues. Germline CDR1 is SNHLY and CDR2 is FYNNEI. Trimming at V came to 3 bases and at J to 3 bases, leaving 1 base not matched to a gene. The CDR3 DNA reads TGTGCCAGCAGTGACGGGACTAGCGGCTACGAGCAGTACTTC. Translating gives CASSDGTSGYEQYF.

The gene calls are TRBV10-3 and TRBJ2-1; tentatively, D is TRBD1 (5 bases). V gave up 4 bases and J gave up 3 bases, with 7 bases separating them. The CDR3 has 13 amino acids. Per the germline V gene, CDR1 is ENHRY and CDR2 is SYGVKD. The CDR3 sequence is CAISGGHYNEQFF. In DNA, the CDR3 is TGTGCCATCAGTGGAGGACACTACAATGAGCAGTTCTTC.

The chain uses TRBV4-2 and TRBJ1-1; D unresolved. The germline V gene has CDR1 LGHNA and CDR2 YNFKEQ. V was pared by 0 bases and J by 0 bases, with 5 bases between. The CDR3 sequence is 14 residues long. The CDR3 reads CASSQDLLNTEAFF. The CDR3 DNA reads TGTGCCAGCAGCCAAGATCTCCTGAACACTGAAGCTTTCTTT.

This rearrangement joins TRBV19 to TRBJ2-2; 8 bases are shared with TRBD1. The germline V gene has CDR1 LNHDA and CDR2 SQIVND (reference sequence). The V and J ends lost 7 bases and 5 bases, in that order; junction bases with no gene match: 3. This CDR3 has 13 amino acids. The CDR3, as DNA: TGTGCCAGTAACACAGGGGGGACCGGGGAGCTGTTTTTT. It specifies CASNTGGTGELFF.

V gene TRBV18 combines with J gene TRBJ2-5; the match to TRBD1 covers 8 bases. Losses at the gene ends were 5 bases for V and 5 bases for J; bases not matched to a gene: 10. CDR1 KGHSH and CDR2 LQKENI come from the germline V gene. CDR3 length: 15 residues. The CDR3 DNA follows: TGTGCCAGCTCAAGATACGAGGACAGGGCGGAGACCCAGTACTTC. Translated: CASSRYEDRAETQYF. The entire variable domain, with the rest obtained from reference TRBV18 and TRBJ2-5, is as follows: NAGVMQNPRHLVRRRGQEARLRCSPMKGHSHVYWYRQLPEEGLKFMVYLQKENIIDESGMPKERFSAEFPKEGPSILRIQQVVRGDSAAYFCASSRYEDRAETQYFGPGTRLLVL.

The CDR3 region has the DNA TGTGCCAGCAGGGGGGGGGAAGCTTTCTTT. It codes for CASRGGEAFF. This chain uses TRBV6-6 with TRBJ1-1, with D tentatively TRBD1 (5 bases). Looked up from germline, CDR1 is MNHNY and CDR2 is SVGAGI (reference sequence). CDR3 length equals 10 residues. Trimming removed 6 bases at V and 8 bases at J, with 7 bases between.

The gene calls are TRBV28 and TRBJ2-7; tentatively, D is TRBD2 (6 bases). Trimming left V 7 bases short and J 3 bases short, with 19 bases between. Germline CDR1 and CDR2: MDHEN and SYDVKM. The CDR3 is made up of 15 amino acids. This CDR3 is CASTPGTGVIYEQYF. The CDR3 DNA sequence: TGTGCCAGCACCCCAGGGACGGGAGTTATCTACGAGCAGTACTTC.

The CDR3 loop reads CASSQAPGDRAHTGELFF. In DNA, the CDR3 is TGTGCCAGCAGCCAAGCTCCGGGGGACAGGGCACACACCGGGGAGCTGTTTTTT. The J gene is TRBJ2-2, the V gene TRBV3-1 (or the pseudogene TRBV3-2); 9 bases are a match to TRBD1. The germline gives CDR1 LGHDT, CDR2 YNNKEL (reference sequence). Trimming cost V 1 base and J 3 bases; bases outside gene matches: 9. The CDR3 length is 18 residues.

This chain links TRBV5-1 with TRBJ2-3, with a weak D call TRBD2 (7 bases). Between the trimmed V and J ends, which lost 0 bases and 4 bases, there was a span of 9 bases. CDR3 length: 14 residues. CDR1 is SGHRS, CDR2 YFSETQ, per germline. CDR3 sequence: CASSLEGGADTQYF. CDR3 in DNA: TGCGCCAGCAGCTTGGAAGGGGGGGCAGATACGCAGTATTTT.

This rearrangement joins TRBV18 to TRBJ2-2; 7 bases align to TRBD1. The CDR3 length is 16 residues. Germline trimming cut 6 bases from V and 3 bases from J; bases unmatched to any gene: 10. In germline, CDR1 is KGHSH, CDR2 LQKENI. The CDR3 here is CASSPSYRGYTGELFF. The CDR3 DNA follows: TGTGCCAGCTCCCCTTCATACAGGGGATACACCGGGGAGCTGTTTTTT. Together with reference TRBV18 and TRBJ2-2, the CDR3 gives the full variable domain: NAGVMQNPRHLVRRRGQEARLRCSPMKGHSHVYWYRQLPEEGLKFMVYLQKENIIDESGMPKERFSAEFPKEGPSILRIQQVVRGDSAAYFCASSPSYRGYTGELFFGEGSRLTVL.

The gene calls are TRBV6-5 and TRBJ2-7, with a weak D call TRBD1 (6 bases). The CDR3 runs 16 residues. Between the trimmed V and J ends, which lost 0 bases and 2 bases, there was a span of 14 bases. Germline CDR1 MNHEY, CDR2 SVGAGI. The CDR3 DNA sequence: TGTGCCAGCAGTTACTCGATGAGGGGGTCCCCCTACGAGCAGTACTTC. It is translated as CASSYSMRGSPYEQYF.

The chain is built from TRBV12-2 and TRBJ2-1; the table calls TRBD2, which could not be checked here. TRBV12-2 is assigned pseudogene status. The CDR3 runs to 17 residues. CDR3 region: CASRLEPGTSGYNEQFF. The CDR3 nucleotides are TGTGCAAGTCGCTTAGAGCCCGGGACTAGCGGATACAATGAGCAGTTCTTC.

This clone was seen once. The chain uses TRBV6-5 and TRBJ1-1; weak D call: TRBD1 (5 bases). The CDR3 has 11 residues. Germline loops: CDR1 MNHEY, CDR2 SVGAGI. Trimming took 5 bases from V and 11 from J, leaving 12 bases between them. The CDR3 DNA reads TGTGCCAGCAGTAACGGGGGTAACGCTTTCTTT. Encoded protein: CASSNGGNAFF.

The chain combines TRBV4-3 with TRBJ2-5; D is undetermined. CDR1 is LGHNA, CDR2 YSLEER, per germline. Trimming took 0 bases from V and 7 from J, leaving 9 bases between them. The length of the CDR3 is 13 residues. DNA for the CDR3: TGCGCCAGCAGCCAAGATAAAGGCGGGACCCAGTACTTC. Translation gives CASSQDKGGTQYF.

Judged by abundance, this clone is hyperexpanded (1% or more). V usage is TRBV3-1 (or the pseudogene TRBV3-2) and J usage is TRBJ2-7, with D possibly TRBD2 on 6 matching bases. This CDR3 has 14 amino acids. V was clipped by 5 bases and J by 2 bases, with 13 bases between them. Germline values: CDR1 LGHDT, CDR2 YNNKEL (reference sequence). CDR3 sequence: CASSASRGPYEQYF. CDR3 in DNA: TGTGCCAGCAGCGCCTCGCGGGGTCCCTACGAGCAGTACTTC.

The chain has TRBV19 and TRBJ2-7; no clear D. CDR1 and CDR2 from the germline V gene are LNHDA and SQIVND (reference sequence). Trimming took off 3 bases at V and 2 bases at J, with 17 bases between the two ends. CDR3 length equals 16 residues. The CDR3 sequence is CASSMGQSVPPYEQYF. The CDR3 DNA reads as TGTGCCAGTAGTATGGGCCAGTCCGTACCCCCCTACGAGCAGTACTTC.

The J gene is TRBJ2-7, the V gene TRBV5-1; TRBD2 is a possible D gene (6 bases). V was pared by 4 bases and J by 1 base, with 12 bases between. From germline, CDR1 is SGHRS and CDR2 YFSETQ. This CDR3 region has 14 residues. The CDR3 DNA is TGCGCCAGCAGCGAAGGGACTGGGTCCTACGAGCAGTACTTC. It codes for CASSEGTGSYEQYF.

The V call is TRBV9, the J call TRBJ1-4, with TRBD1 as a possible D gene (5 bases). This CDR3 has 15 residues. The V end lost 3 bases, the J end lost 4 bases, and 13 bases lay between the germline ends. Germline V gene data show CDR1 as SGDLS and CDR2 as YYNGEE. The CDR3 is CASSAWGGFNEKLFF. The CDR3 DNA follows: TGTGCCAGCAGCGCGTGGGGGGGATTTAATGAAAAACTGTTTTTT. The full variable domain, rest sourced from reference TRBV9 and TRBJ1-4, is DSGVTQTPKHLITATGQRVTLRCSPRSGDLSVYWYQQSLDQGLQFLIQYYNGEERAKGNILERFSAQQFPDLHSELNLSSLELGDSALYFCASSAWGGFNEKLFFGSGTQLSVL.

CDR3 in DNA: TGTGCCAGCAGACCCGAGAGGGCCTCCTACGAGCAGTACTTC. It specifies CASRPERASYEQYF. The rearrangement uses TRBV28 and TRBJ2-7, with D possibly matching TRBD2 (5 bases). Germline V gives CDR1 MDHEN, CDR2 SYDVKM. V was pared by 6 bases and J by 0 bases, with 12 bases between. The CDR3 contains 14 residues.

This clone was counted between two and nine times. The chain couples TRBV7-9 to TRBJ2-2, with 7 bases identical to TRBD2. Germline V gene lookup returns CDR1 SEHNR and CDR2 FQNEAQ (reference sequence). V gave up 3 bases and J gave up 3 bases; unmatched junction bases: 4. The CDR3 length is 15 residues. The CDR3 is CASSFMGGYTGELFF. In nucleotides, the CDR3 is TGTGCCAGCAGCTTTATGGGGGGGTACACCGGGGAGCTGTTTTTT.

V gene TRBV18 combines with J gene TRBJ1-1; the match to TRBD1 covers 8 bases. V gave up 3 bases and J gave up 0 bases; unmatched junction bases: 0. CDR1 is KGHSH and CDR2 is LQKENI in the germline V gene. This CDR3 region has 14 residues. CDR3 sequence: CASSPDRVNTEAFF. In DNA form, the CDR3 reads TGTGCCAGCTCACCGGACAGGGTGAACACTGAAGCTTTCTTT.